This T cell receptor beta chain was recorded in a study of follicular helper T cells after annual influenza vaccination. The CDR3 covers 13 residues. In germline, CDR1 is GTSNPN, CDR2 SVGIG (reference sequence). With 8 bases removed from V and 0 bases from J, the gap between germline ends came to 13 bases. Regarding time point: 2014-2015 season, 7 days after vaccination. Excluded were substance abuse, HIV/AIDS, active cancer, immunomodulatory drugs and active illness. Each time point used about 35 to 100 mL of blood. Produced via immunoSEQ multiplex PCR; TCRdb's table is partial and in-frame only. This table holds approximately 9,700 clones, approximately 80% found once.

This sequence was found in an adult who received the influenza vaccine. Specimen: CXCR5- memory CD4+ T cells sorted from blood, collected 7 days after influenza vaccination. V and J are TRBV30 and TRBJ2-5, with D perhaps TRBD1 (6 bases). CDR3 sequence reads: CAGGQPHQETQYF. CDR3 bases: TGTGCCGGCGGACAGCCTCACCAAGAGACCCAGTACTTC.